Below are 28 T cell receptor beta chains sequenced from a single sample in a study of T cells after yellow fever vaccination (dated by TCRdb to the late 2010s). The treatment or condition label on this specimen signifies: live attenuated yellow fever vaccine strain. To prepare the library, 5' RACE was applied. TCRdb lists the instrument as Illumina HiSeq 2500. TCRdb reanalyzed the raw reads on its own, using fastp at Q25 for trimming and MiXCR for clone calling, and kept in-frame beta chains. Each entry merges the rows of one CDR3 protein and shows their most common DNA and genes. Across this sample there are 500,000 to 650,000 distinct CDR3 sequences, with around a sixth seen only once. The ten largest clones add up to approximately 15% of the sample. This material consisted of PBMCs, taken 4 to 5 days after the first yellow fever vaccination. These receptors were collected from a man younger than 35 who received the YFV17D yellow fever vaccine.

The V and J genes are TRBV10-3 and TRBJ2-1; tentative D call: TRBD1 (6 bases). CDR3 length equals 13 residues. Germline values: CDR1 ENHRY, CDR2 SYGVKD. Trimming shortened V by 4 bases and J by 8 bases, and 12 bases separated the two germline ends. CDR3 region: CAISVRGRDEQFF. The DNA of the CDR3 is TGTGCCATCAGTGTCAGGGGCAGGGATGAGCAGTTCTTC.

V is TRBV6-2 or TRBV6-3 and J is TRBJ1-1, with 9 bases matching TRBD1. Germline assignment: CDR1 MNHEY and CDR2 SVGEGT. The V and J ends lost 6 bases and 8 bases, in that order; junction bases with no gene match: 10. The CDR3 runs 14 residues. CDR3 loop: CASRDPPGTGEAFF. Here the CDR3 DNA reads TGTGCCAGCAGAGATCCCCCAGGGACAGGGGAAGCTTTCTTT.

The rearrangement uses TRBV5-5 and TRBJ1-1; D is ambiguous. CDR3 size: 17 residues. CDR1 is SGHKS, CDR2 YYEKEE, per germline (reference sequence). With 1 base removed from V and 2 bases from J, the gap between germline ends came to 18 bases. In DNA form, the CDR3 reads TGTGCCAGCAGCTTGTTTAATATGCCGGGTCCCAACACTGAAGCTTTCTTT. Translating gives CASSLFNMPGPNTEAFF.

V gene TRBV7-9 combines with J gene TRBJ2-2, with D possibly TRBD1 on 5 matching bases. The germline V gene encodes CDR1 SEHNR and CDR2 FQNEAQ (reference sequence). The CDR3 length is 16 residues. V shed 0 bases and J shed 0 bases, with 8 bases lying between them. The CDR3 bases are TGTGCCAGCAGCTTAGCGATGGGGCCGAACACCGGGGAGCTGTTTTTT. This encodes CASSLAMGPNTGELFF.

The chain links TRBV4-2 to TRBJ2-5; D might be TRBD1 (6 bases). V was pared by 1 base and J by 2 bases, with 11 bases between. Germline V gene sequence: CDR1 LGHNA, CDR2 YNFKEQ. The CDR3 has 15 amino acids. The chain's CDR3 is CASSQGGPRQETQYF. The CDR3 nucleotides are TGTGCCAGCAGCCAAGGGGGGCCTAGACAAGAGACCCAGTACTTC.

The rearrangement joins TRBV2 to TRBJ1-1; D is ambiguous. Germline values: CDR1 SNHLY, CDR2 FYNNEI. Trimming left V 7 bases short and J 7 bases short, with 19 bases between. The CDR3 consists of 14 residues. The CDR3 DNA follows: TGTGCCAGCACTAGACGCCTAAGGGTGGTTGAAGCTTTCTTT. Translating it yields CASTRRLRVVEAFF.

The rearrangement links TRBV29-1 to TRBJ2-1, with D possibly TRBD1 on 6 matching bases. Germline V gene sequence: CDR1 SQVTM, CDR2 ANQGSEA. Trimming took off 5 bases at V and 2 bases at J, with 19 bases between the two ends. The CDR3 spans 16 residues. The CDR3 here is CSVQDSRLLAYNEQFF. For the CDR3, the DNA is TGCAGCGTTCAGGACAGTCGTCTCTTAGCCTACAATGAGCAGTTCTTC.

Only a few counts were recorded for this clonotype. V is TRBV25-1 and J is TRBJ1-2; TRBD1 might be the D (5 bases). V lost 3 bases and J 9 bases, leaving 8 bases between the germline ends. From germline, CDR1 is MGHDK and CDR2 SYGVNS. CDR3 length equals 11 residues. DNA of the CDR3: TGTGCCAGCAGTGAGGGGACGAGCTACACCTTC. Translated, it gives CASSEGTSYTF.

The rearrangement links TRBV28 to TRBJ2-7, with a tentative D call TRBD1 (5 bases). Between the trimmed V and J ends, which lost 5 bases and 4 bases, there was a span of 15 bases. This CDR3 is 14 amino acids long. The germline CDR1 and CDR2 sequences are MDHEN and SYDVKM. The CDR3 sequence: CASSQTAAEYEQYV. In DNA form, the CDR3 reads TGTGCCAGCAGTCAGACAGCTGCCGAATACGAGCAGTACGTC.

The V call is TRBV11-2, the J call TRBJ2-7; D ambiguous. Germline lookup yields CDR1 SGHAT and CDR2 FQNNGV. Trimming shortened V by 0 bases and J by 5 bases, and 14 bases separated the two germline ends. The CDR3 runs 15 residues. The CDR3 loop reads CASSLELVLRDEQYF. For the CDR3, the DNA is TGTGCCAGCAGCTTAGAGTTGGTTCTCCGGGACGAGCAGTACTTC.

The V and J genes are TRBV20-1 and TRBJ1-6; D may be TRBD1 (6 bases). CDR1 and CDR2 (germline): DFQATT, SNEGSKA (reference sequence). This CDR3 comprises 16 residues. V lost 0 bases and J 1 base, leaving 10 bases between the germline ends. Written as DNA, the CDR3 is TGCAGTGCTAGAGATCGGCAGGGGTCCTATAATTCACCCCTCCACTTT. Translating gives CSARDRQGSYNSPLHF.

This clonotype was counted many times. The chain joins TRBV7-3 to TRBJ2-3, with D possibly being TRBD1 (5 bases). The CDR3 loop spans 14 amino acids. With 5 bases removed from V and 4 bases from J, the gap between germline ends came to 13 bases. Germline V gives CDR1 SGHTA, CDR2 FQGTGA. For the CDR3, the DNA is TGTGCCAGCAGCCGGGCAGGGCTCCCAGATACGCAGTATTTT. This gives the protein CASSRAGLPDTQYF.

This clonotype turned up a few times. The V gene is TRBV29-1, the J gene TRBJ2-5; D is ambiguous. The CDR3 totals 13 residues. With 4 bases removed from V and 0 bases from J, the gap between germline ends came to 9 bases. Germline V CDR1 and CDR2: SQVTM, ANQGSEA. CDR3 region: CSVASVYQETQYF. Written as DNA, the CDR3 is TGCAGCGTTGCATCCGTGTACCAAGAGACCCAGTACTTC.

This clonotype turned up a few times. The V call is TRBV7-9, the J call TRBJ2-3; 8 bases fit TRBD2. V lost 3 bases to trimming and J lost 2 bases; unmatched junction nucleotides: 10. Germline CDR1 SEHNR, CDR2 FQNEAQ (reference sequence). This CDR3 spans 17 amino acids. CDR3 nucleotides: TGTGCCAGCAGCTTGCCTTTGCGGGGGGCAAACACAGATACGCAGTATTTT. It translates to CASSLPLRGANTDTQYF.

The CDR3 is CASSRPIDGGNTIYF. CDR3 coding DNA: TGTGCCAGCAGCCGGCCCATTGACGGTGGAAACACCATATATTTT. The gene calls are TRBV6-1 and TRBJ1-3; D is uncertain. The germline gives CDR1 MNHNS, CDR2 SASEGT. Trimming removed 6 bases at V and 3 bases at J, with 15 bases between. The length of the CDR3 is 15 residues.

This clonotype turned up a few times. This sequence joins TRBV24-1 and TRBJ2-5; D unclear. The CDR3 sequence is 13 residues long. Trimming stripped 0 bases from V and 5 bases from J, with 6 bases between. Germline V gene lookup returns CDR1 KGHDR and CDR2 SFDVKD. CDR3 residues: CATSDLRSETQYF. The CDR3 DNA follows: TGTGCCACCAGTGATTTGCGATCGGAGACCCAGTACTTC.

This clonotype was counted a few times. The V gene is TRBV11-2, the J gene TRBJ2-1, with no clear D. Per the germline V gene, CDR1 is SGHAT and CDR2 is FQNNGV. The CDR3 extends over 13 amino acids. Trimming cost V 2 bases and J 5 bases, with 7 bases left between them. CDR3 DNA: TGTGCCAGCAGCTTATCCTACAACAATGAGCAGTTCTTC. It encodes CASSLSYNNEQFF.

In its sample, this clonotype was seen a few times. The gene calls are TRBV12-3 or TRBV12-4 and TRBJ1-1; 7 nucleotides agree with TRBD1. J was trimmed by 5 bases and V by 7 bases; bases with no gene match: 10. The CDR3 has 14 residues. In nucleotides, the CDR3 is TGTGCCAGCACCCTCAAGGGGGCTGGGACTGAAGCTTTCTTT. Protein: CASTLKGAGTEAFF.

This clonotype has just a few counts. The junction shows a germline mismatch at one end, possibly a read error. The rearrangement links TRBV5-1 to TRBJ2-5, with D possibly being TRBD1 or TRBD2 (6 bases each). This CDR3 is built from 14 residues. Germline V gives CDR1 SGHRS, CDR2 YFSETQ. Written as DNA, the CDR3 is TGCGCCAGCAGTTTGGGGGGCACCCAAGAGAGCCAGTACTTC. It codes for CASSLGGTQESQYF.

CDR3 nucleotides: TGTGCCAGCAGCCTGGGGACAGGGGGTTTTGGAGAAAAACTGTTTTTT. Protein product: CASSLGTGGFGEKLFF. The chain has TRBV12-3 or TRBV12-4 and TRBJ1-4, with TRBD1 identical over 11 bases. The CDR3 covers 16 residues. J was trimmed by 8 bases and V by 6 bases; bases with no gene match: 11.

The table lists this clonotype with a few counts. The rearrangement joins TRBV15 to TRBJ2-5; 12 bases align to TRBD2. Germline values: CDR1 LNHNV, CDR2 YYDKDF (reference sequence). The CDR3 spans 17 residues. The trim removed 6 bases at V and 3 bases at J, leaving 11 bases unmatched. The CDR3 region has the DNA TGTGCCACCAGTAAACAAGCAACTAGCGGGGGGAAAGAGACCCAGTACTTC. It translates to CATSKQATSGGKETQYF. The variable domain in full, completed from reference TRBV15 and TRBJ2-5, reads DAMVIQNPRYQVTQFGKPVTLSCSQTLNHNVMYWYQQKSSQAPKLLFHYYDKDFNNEADTPDNFQSRRPNTSFCFLDIRSPGLGDTAMYLCATSKQATSGGKETQYFGPGTRLLVL.

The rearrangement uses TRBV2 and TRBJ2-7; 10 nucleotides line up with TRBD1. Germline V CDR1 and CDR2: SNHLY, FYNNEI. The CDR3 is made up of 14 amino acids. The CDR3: CVDGGTGEAYEQYV. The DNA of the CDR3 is TGTGTCGACGGAGGGACAGGGGAGGCCTACGAGCAGTACGTC.

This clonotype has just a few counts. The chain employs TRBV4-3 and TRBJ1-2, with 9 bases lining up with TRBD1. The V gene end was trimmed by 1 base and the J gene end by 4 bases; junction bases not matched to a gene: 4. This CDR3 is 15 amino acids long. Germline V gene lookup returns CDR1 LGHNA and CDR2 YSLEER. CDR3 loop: CASSQVGTGFYGYTF. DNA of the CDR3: TGCGCCAGCAGCCAAGTTGGGACAGGGTTCTATGGCTACACCTTC.

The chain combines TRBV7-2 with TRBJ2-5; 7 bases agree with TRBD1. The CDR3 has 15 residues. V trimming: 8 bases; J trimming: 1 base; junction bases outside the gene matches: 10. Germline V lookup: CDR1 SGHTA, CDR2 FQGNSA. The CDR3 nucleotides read TGTGCCAGCTCTACTGGGGACAGACTCCAAGAGACCCAGTACTTC. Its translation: CASSTGDRLQETQYF.

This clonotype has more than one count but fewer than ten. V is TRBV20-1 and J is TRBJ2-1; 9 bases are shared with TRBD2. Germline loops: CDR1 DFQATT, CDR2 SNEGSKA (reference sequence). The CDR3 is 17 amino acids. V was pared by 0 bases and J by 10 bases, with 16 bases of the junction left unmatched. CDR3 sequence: CSARDPTLRGGVREQFF. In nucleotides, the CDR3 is TGCAGTGCTAGAGATCCCACCCTACGCGGGGGGGTGAGGGAGCAGTTCTTC.

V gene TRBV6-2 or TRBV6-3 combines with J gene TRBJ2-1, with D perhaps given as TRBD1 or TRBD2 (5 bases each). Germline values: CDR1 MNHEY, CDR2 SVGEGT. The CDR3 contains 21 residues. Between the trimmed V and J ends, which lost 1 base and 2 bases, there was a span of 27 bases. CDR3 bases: TGTGCCAGCAGTTACTTTCGGGGCGACGGACGAAGGGCTATTGCCTACAATGAGCAGTTCTTC. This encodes CASSYFRGDGRRAIAYNEQFF.

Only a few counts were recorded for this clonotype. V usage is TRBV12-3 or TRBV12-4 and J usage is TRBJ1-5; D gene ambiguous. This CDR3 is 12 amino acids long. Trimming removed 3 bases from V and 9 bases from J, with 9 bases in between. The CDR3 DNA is TGTGCCAGCAGTTTTCCCCGGATGCCCCAGCATTTT. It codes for CASSFPRMPQHF.

The CDR3 coding sequence is TGTGCCAGCACCAGACTAGCGGGGGCTGAGCAGTTCTTC. This translates into CASTRLAGAEQFF. The V and J genes are TRBV3-1 and TRBJ2-1; 12 nucleotides agree with TRBD2. CDR1 and CDR2 from the germline V gene are LGHDT and YNNKEL (reference sequence). This CDR3 contains 13 residues. Trimming took 7 bases from V and 9 from J; bases not matched to a gene: 4.